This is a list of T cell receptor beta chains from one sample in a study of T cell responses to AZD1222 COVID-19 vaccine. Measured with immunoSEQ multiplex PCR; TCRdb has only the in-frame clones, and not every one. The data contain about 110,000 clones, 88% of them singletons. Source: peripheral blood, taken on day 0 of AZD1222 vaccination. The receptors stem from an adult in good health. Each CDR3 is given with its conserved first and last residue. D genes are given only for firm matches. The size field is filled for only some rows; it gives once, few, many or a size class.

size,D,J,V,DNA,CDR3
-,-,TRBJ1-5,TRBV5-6,TGTGCCAGCGGCTTGGCTTTGGGTAGAGGGAATCAGCCCCAGCATTTT,CASGLALGRGNQPQHF
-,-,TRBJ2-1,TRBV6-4,TGTGCCAGCAGTAAGCATGCCGGGGGAAACAATGAGCAGTTCTTC,CASSKHAGGNNEQFF
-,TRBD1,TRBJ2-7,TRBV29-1,TGCAGCGTTGGGACAGGGGGCTACGAGCAGTACTTC,CSVGTGGYEQYF
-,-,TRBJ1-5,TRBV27,TGTGCCAGCAGTCAAGACAGGTACTTGCCCCAGCATTTT,CASSQDRYLPQHF
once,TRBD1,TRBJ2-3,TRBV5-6,TGTGCCAGCAGCTTGGACAGGGGGCTAACAGATACGCAGTATTTT,CASSLDRGLTDTQYF
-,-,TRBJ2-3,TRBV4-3,TGCGCCAGCAGCCAAGTATGGTCGAGCACAGATACGCAGTATTTT,CASSQVWSSTDTQYF
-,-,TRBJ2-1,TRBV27,TGTGCCAGCAGCCCGCAAGCGGATAGCTCCTACAATGAGCAGTTCTTC,CASSPQADSSYNEQFF
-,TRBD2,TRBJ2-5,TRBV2,TGTGCCAGCAGATTCCCTAGGGGAGGGGAGACCCAGTACTTC,CASRFPRGGETQYF
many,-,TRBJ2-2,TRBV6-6,TGTGCCAGCAGTTACGTAGGCGGGGAGCTGTTTTTT,CASSYVGGELFF
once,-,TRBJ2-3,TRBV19,TGTGCCAGTAGTGGGCTTCTCTCAGATACGCAGTATTTT,CASSGLLSDTQYF
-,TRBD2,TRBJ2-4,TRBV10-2,TGCGCCAGCAGGGTAACTAGCGGGAGTCGGGACATTCAGTACTTC,CASRVTSGSRDIQYF
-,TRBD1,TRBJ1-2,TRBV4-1,TGCGCCAGCAGCCAAGACGGGGGACAGGGGATGAGGTACACCTTC,CASSQDGGQGMRYTF
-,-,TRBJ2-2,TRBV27,TGTGCCAGCAGTTCCCCGAGCGGCACGAACACCGGGGAGCTGTTTTTT,CASSSPSGTNTGELFF
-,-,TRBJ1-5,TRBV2,TGTGCCAGCACCGAAGGACCTCTTCTTAATCAGCCCCAGCATTTT,CASTEGPLLNQPQHF
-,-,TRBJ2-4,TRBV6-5,TGTGCCAGCAGTAGCCTGGGGGAAAACATTCAGTACTTC,CASSSLGENIQYF
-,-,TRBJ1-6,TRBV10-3,TGTGCCATCAGTACGGATCGGGATTCACCCCTCCACTTT,CAISTDRDSPLHF
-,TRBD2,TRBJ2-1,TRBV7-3,TGTGCCAGCGGCGGGGGCTACAATGAGCAGTTCTTC,CASGGGYNEQFF
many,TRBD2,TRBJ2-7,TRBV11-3,TGTGCCAGCAGCCCGAGGACTAGCGGGAGTTTGGGCGAGCAGTACTTC,CASSPRTSGSLGEQYF
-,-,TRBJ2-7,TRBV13,TGTGCCAGCAGCTTAGTCAGGTCAGAGCAGTACTTC,CASSLVRSEQYF
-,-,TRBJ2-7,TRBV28,TGTGCCAGCAGTTTGGGCAGCCGCGAGCAGTACTTC,CASSLGSREQYF
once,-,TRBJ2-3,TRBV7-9,TGTGCCAGCAGCTTTAGGGCCGGGAGTGGGACAGATACGCAGTATTTT,CASSFRAGSGTDTQYF
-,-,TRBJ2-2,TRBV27,TGTGCCAGCAGTTTATTAGGGGACACCGGGGAGCTGTTTTTT,CASSLLGDTGELFF
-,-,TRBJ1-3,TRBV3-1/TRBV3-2,TGTGCCAGCGAACAGCGGGGAGAAGGAAACACCATATATTTT,CASEQRGEGNTIYF
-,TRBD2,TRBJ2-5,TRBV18,TGTGCCAGCTCACCACAGACTAGCGGGAGGGTAATCCAAGAGACCCAGTACTTC,CASSPQTSGRVIQETQYF
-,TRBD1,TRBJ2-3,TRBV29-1,TGCAGCAGTGGACAGGCGGGCACAGATACGCAGTATTTT,CSSGQAGTDTQYF
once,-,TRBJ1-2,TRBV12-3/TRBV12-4,TGTGCCAGCAGCCCACGAACACAATATGGCTACACCTTC,CASSPRTQYGYTF
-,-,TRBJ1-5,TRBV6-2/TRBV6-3,TGTGCCAGCAGTTCGGCGTCAGGGGGCAATCAGCCCCAGCATTTT,CASSSASGGNQPQHF
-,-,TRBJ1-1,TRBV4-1,TGCGCCAGCAGCCAAGATCGTTTTGGGGATGAGGACACTGAAGCTTTCTTT,CASSQDRFGDEDTEAFF
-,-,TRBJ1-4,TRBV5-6,TGTGCCAGCAAGATCCCCGGGGGGGGTGATGAAAAACTGTTTTTT,CASKIPGGGDEKLFF
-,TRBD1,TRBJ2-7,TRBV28,TGTGCCAGCAGTTCGCCGGGACAGTTAATCGAGCAGTACTTC,CASSSPGQLIEQYF
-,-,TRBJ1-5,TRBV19,TGTGCCAGTAGTATAGTAGGGGGAGATCAGCCCCAGCATTTT,CASSIVGGDQPQHF
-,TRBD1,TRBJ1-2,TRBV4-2,TGTGCCAGCAGCCAAACCCCGGGACAGGGTTATGGCTACACCTTC,CASSQTPGQGYGYTF
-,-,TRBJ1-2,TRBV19,TGTGCCAGTAGCAGAAGCCGGGTATTGGATGGCTACACCTTC,CASSRSRVLDGYTF
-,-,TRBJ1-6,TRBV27,TGTGCCAGCAGCTCTGGCTTTAATTCACCCCTCCACTTT,CASSSGFNSPLHF
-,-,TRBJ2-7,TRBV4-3,TGCGCCAGCAGCCAAGTCATCCACGACAGGAGCTCCTACGAGCAGTACTTC,CASSQVIHDRSSYEQYF
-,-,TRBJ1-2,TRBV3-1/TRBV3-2,TGTGCCAGCAGCCAAGGGTATGGCTACACCTTC,CASSQGYGYTF
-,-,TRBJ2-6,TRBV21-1,TGTGCCAGCAGCAAAGAGGGCGGGGGGTACGCCAACGTCCTGACTTTC,CASSKEGGGYANVLTF
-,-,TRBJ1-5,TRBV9,TGTGCCAGCAGTCCAGACAGTTCGAATCAGCCCCAGCATTTT,CASSPDSSNQPQHF